Below, 25 T cell receptor beta chains from the same sample are listed, as sequenced in a study of blood T cell repertoires in COVID-19. Assay: immunoSEQ multiplex PCR; the TCRdb copy retains only in-frame clones and omits some. Found here are fewer than 400,000 clones, around 82% of them singletons; the top ten hold 2.5% to 3%. Material for sequencing was peripheral blood. The receptor source for this set is a man aged 30 to 39 with active or convalescent COVID-19.

The CDR3 DNA reads TGTGCCAGCAGCTCCTCCGGGGGAATCTATGGCTACACCTTC. This gives the protein CASSSSGGIYGYTF. This chain links TRBV7-6 with TRBJ1-2; perhaps TRBD1 as D (5 bases). This CDR3 spans 14 amino acids. Trimming removed 4 bases from V and 4 bases from J, with 13 bases in between. Germline V gives CDR1 SGHVS, CDR2 FNYEAQ.

The chain couples TRBV9 to TRBJ2-3; D is ambiguous. CDR1 is SGDLS and CDR2 is YYNGEE in the germline V gene. This CDR3 has 11 residues. V was trimmed by 4 bases and J by 4 bases, leaving 4 bases between them. The chain's CDR3 is CASSHSDTQYF. CDR3 in DNA: TGTGCCAGCAGCCACTCAGATACGCAGTATTTT.

The chain is built from TRBV28 and TRBJ2-7; 9 bases align to TRBD1. The CDR3 runs 18 residues. CDR1 and CDR2 from the germline V gene are MDHEN and SYDVKM. The V segment lost 2 bases and the J segment 9 bases; nucleotides outside the gene matches: 20. CDR3 bases: TGTGCCAGCAGTTTACCGGTCCCGGGACAGGGCGGGACATCGGGGCAGTACTTC. It yields the protein CASSLPVPGQGGTSGQYF.

This clone has more than one count but fewer than ten. V usage is TRBV7-8 and J usage is TRBJ1-5; D ambiguous. V shed 3 bases and J shed 2 bases, with 14 bases lying between them. CDR1 is SGHVS, CDR2 FQNEAQ, per germline. The CDR3 has 16 amino acids. CDR3 sequence reads: CASSLSEGAGNQPQHF. Here the CDR3 DNA reads TGTGCCAGCAGCTTGTCAGAGGGAGCGGGCAATCAGCCCCAGCATTTT.

The V and J genes are TRBV6-2 or TRBV6-3 and TRBJ1-2; D uncertain. CDR1 and CDR2 (germline): MNHEY, SVGEGT. The CDR3 covers 14 residues. The V and J ends lost 0 bases and 4 bases respectively, with 9 bases between them. The CDR3 DNA sequence: TGTGCCAGCAGTTACTCTAGCACCAGCTATGGCTACACCTTC. This gives the protein CASSYSSTSYGYTF.

The V and J genes are TRBV19 and TRBJ1-2; 7 nucleotides line up with TRBD1. The CDR3 loop spans 15 amino acids. V trimming: 3 bases; J trimming: 0 bases; junction bases outside the gene matches: 4. CDR1 is LNHDA and CDR2 is SQIVND in the germline V gene (reference sequence). The CDR3 spells CASSIPRGANYGYTF. CDR3 nucleotide sequence: TGTGCCAGTAGTATCCCCAGGGGGGCTAACTATGGCTACACCTTC.

V and J are TRBV7-9 and TRBJ2-3; D is uncertain. This CDR3 is built from 13 residues. The germline gives CDR1 SEHNR, CDR2 FQNEAQ (reference sequence). V lost 5 bases and J lost 6, with 12 bases in between. The DNA for the CDR3 is TGTGCCAGCAGCCTCGGTGCCGGGGATACGCAGTATTTT. Protein sequence: CASSLGAGDTQYF.

The V call is TRBV3-1 (or the pseudogene TRBV3-2), the J call TRBJ1-1, with a possible D match to TRBD1 (5 bases). The CDR3 is 14 amino acids. V was cut by 3 bases and J by 5 bases, with 13 bases left in between. Germline loops: CDR1 LGHDT, CDR2 YNNKEL (reference sequence). The CDR3 region has the DNA TGTGCCAGCAGCCAGGCCAGGGCGGGGACTGAAGCTTTCTTT. The encoded protein is CASSQARAGTEAFF.

This sequence joins TRBV7-8 and TRBJ2-1; tentative D call: TRBD1 (5 bases). The V end was cut by 3 bases, the J end by 8 bases, with 17 bases between. The CDR3 sequence is 15 residues long. Germline lookup yields CDR1 SGHVS and CDR2 FQNEAQ. This CDR3 is CASSFFLIRADEQFF. Here the CDR3 DNA reads TGTGCCAGCAGCTTCTTCTTGATCAGGGCGGATGAGCAGTTCTTC.

The chain uses TRBV11-3 and TRBJ2-1; the match to TRBD2 covers 15 bases. Germline V CDR1 and CDR2: SGHNT, YENEEA. With V trimmed by 2 bases and J by 6 bases, 2 bases remained unmatched. The CDR3 is 16 residues long. CDR3 DNA: TGTGCCAGCAGCTTATGGACTAGCGGGGGGGCCAATGAGCAGTTCTTC. Translated: CASSLWTSGGANEQFF.

The chain carries TRBV7-9 and TRBJ2-2, with 11 bases matching TRBD2. This CDR3 contains 15 residues. Germline-derived CDR1 and CDR2 are SEHNR and FQNEAQ (reference sequence). Trimming cost V 5 bases and J 6 bases; bases outside gene matches: 5. The CDR3 loop reads CASSQPGLAAGELFF. The CDR3 region has the DNA TGTGCCAGCAGCCAACCGGGACTAGCGGCCGGGGAGCTGTTTTTT.

The chain uses TRBV10-3 and TRBJ2-3; TRBD2 is a possible D gene (7 bases). The germline V and J ends were trimmed by 7 bases and 9 bases, with 26 bases remaining between them. Germline values: CDR1 ENHRY, CDR2 SYGVKD. CDR3 size: 16 residues. The CDR3 nucleotides read TGTGCCATCATGGACGCGGGGGCCCCCCCTGAAGGAACGCAGTATTTT. It translates to CAIMDAGAPPEGTQYF.

This clone was recorded a few times. This chain links TRBV29-1 with TRBJ2-3, with TRBD1 matching over 10 bases. The CDR3 spans 15 residues. V lost 7 bases and J lost 4; bases outside the gene matches: 11. From germline, CDR1 is SQVTM and CDR2 ANQGSEA. The chain's CDR3 is CSGRVTGGEADTQYF. The DNA of the CDR3 is TGCAGCGGGAGGGTGACAGGGGGCGAGGCAGATACGCAGTATTTT.

This rearrangement joins TRBV18 to TRBJ1-6; a weak D match, TRBD1 (6 bases). The length of the CDR3 is 14 residues. Germline V gives CDR1 KGHSH, CDR2 LQKENI. Trimming took 3 bases from V and 9 from J, leaving 12 bases between them. Here the CDR3 reads CASSPPEGGSPLHF. As DNA, the CDR3 is TGTGCCAGCTCACCCCCAGAAGGGGGTTCACCCCTCCACTTT.

This clone appeared once. The chain is built from TRBV2 and TRBJ2-1, with TRBD2 matching over 8 bases. This CDR3 is 15 amino acids long. Germline CDR1 is SNHLY and CDR2 is FYNNEI. Trimming cost V 2 bases and J 3 bases; bases outside gene matches: 3. CDR3 region: CASSEKLAGYNEQFF. CDR3 in DNA: TGTGCCAGCAGTGAAAAGCTAGCGGGCTACAATGAGCAGTTCTTC.

The chain uses TRBV18 and TRBJ2-3; 8 bases line up with TRBD1. From germline, CDR1 is KGHSH and CDR2 LQKENI. After removal of 3 bases from V and 5 bases from J, the junction contained 1 base not matched to a gene. The CDR3 length is 13 residues. The CDR3 DNA reads TGTGCCAGCTCACCCACAGGGGGAGATACGCAGTATTTT. As protein: CASSPTGGDTQYF.

The rearrangement joins TRBV7-3 to TRBJ2-3; D might be TRBD2 (6 bases). CDR3 length: 15 amino acids. The V and J ends lost 5 bases and 5 bases respectively, with 17 bases between them. Germline V lookup: CDR1 SGHTA, CDR2 FQGTGA. The CDR3 DNA follows: TGTGCCAGCAGCCCAAGGACGGGAGAACGAGATACGCAGTATTTT. It yields the protein CASSPRTGERDTQYF. Full variable domain (outside the CDR3, taken from reference TRBV7-3 and TRBJ2-3): GAGVSQTPSNKVTEKGKYVELRCDPISGHTALYWYRQSLGQGPEFLIYFQGTGAADDSGLPNDRFFAVRPEGSVSTLKIQRTERGDSAVYLCASSPRTGERDTQYFGPGTRLTVL.

The gene calls are TRBV5-8 and TRBJ2-2; TRBD2 might be the D (5 bases). V was trimmed by 0 bases and J by 0 bases, leaving 9 bases between them. The germline V gene has CDR1 SGHTS and CDR2 YDEGEE. The CDR3 runs to 16 residues. CDR3 nucleotide sequence: TGTGCCAGCAGCTTGGATCCGGGGACGAACACCGGGGAGCTGTTTTTT. Protein product: CASSLDPGTNTGELFF. Together with reference TRBV5-8 and TRBJ2-2, the CDR3 gives the full variable domain: EAGVTQSPTHLIKTRGQQATLRCSPISGHTSVYWYQQALGLGLQFLLWYDEGEERNRGNFPPRFSGRQFPNYSSELNVNALELEDSALYLCASSLDPGTNTGELFFGEGSRLTVL.

The chain recombines TRBV25-1 with TRBJ2-3, with unresolved D. V was pared by 4 bases and J by 1 base, with 12 bases between. Germline CDR1 reads MGHDK; CDR2 reads SYGVNS. The CDR3 covers 15 residues. The CDR3 sequence is CASSAMSSRTDTQYF. CDR3 nucleotides: TGTGCCAGCAGTGCTATGTCGTCTCGCACAGATACGCAGTATTTT.

This rearrangement joins TRBV28 to TRBJ1-1; the D gene is possibly TRBD1 (5 bases). The CDR3 is 14 amino acids. Germline V gives CDR1 MDHEN, CDR2 SYDVKM. Between the trimmed V and J ends, which lost 1 base and 3 bases, there was a span of 9 bases. The CDR3 is CASSLSRDYTEAFF. CDR3 coding DNA: TGTGCCAGCAGTTTATCCAGGGATTACACTGAAGCTTTCTTT.

The chain combines TRBV29-1 with TRBJ1-1; 7 bases align to TRBD1. Unmatched junction bases numbered 12, after V lost 7 bases and J lost 4 bases. In germline, CDR1 is SQVTM, CDR2 ANQGSEA. The CDR3 runs 14 residues. CDR3 bases: TGCAGCGGTGACCTAGGGGGCGGGCTCACTGAAGCTTTCTTT. Its translation: CSGDLGGGLTEAFF.

V gene TRBV29-1 combines with J gene TRBJ1-3; 10 bases map to TRBD1. Germline CDR1 reads SQVTM; CDR2 reads ANQGSEA. Germline trimming cut 6 bases from V and 0 bases from J; bases unmatched to any gene: 8. CDR3 size: 16 residues. This CDR3 is CSVDRDRGSSGNTIYF. DNA for the CDR3: TGCAGCGTGGACCGGGACAGGGGTTCCTCTGGAAACACCATATATTTT.

The chain carries TRBV5-1 and TRBJ1-5; D is possibly TRBD1 (5 bases). The CDR3 runs to 15 residues. Trimming stripped 0 bases from V and 7 bases from J, with 14 bases between. Germline CDR1 and CDR2: SGHRS and YFSETQ. In nucleotides, the CDR3 is TGCGCCAGCAGCTTGGTCCCGGGGGTCGGGCAGCCCCAGCATTTT. Translation gives CASSLVPGVGQPQHF.

J is TRBJ2-7 and V is TRBV21-1; TRBD1 is the table's D call and was not checked against the DNA. TRBV21-1 is a known pseudogene. The CDR3 has 13 amino acids. CDR3 coding DNA: TGTGCCAGCAGCAACGTTACAGGGTACGAGCAGTACTTC. It yields the protein CASSNVTGYEQYF.

V usage is TRBV9 and J usage is TRBJ1-1, with 9 bases matching TRBD1. Germline V CDR1 and CDR2: SGDLS, YYNGEE. This CDR3 comprises 16 residues. The junction had 7 bases not matched to a gene; V was cut back by 3 bases and J by 1 base. CDR3 DNA sequence: TGTGCCAGCAGCGACTACAGGGGGCGAGGGAACACTGAAGCTTTCTTT. Translation gives CASSDYRGRGNTEAFF.